Below, one TCR beta chain is given with its context. Generated by immunoSEQ multiplex PCR, the TCRdb table keeps only in-frame clones and is missing some. The sample includes about 330,000 clones, approximately 84% seen only once; the top ten take roughly 1%. The V segment lost 6 bases and the J segment 4 bases; nucleotides outside the gene matches: 0. The CDR3 runs 13 residues. The data were obtained in a study of blood T cell repertoires in COVID-19. The rearrangement joins TRBV12-3 or TRBV12-4 to TRBJ2-1; 10 bases line up with TRBD1. Sequencing was carried out using PBMCs or T cells enriched from blood (not recorded which). The clonotype originates from a woman under 40 who had recovered from COVID-19. In DNA, the CDR3 is TGTGCCAGCAGGGGACAGGGGTACAATGAGCAGTTCTTC. Translating gives CASRGQGYNEQFF.